Listed below are T cell receptor beta chains from one sample, sequenced in a study of cytotoxic CD8 clonotypes in ibrutinib-treated CLL. Profiled with immunoSEQ multiplex PCR; TCRdb holds only in-frame clones, not every one. The repertoire consists of roughly 13,000 clones, with less than 55% occurring once and the leading ten covering less than 40%. The sample here was PBMCs, taken at an approximately 22-month disease-progression time point, from a patient treated with ibrutinib. The receptors come from a human donor with chronic lymphocytic leukemia. CDR3s include the opening cysteine and the closing phenylalanine or tryptophan. A D gene is named only where the DNA matches it firmly. Clone size is given for some rows only: seen once, a few or many times, or a class if the clone is expanded.

16,TRBD1,TRBV4-1,once,TRBJ1-2,CASSQGGGQGNYGYTF,TGCGCCAGCAGCCAAGGAGGGGGACAGGGTAACTATGGCTACACCTTC
14,-,TRBV6-1,medium-sized,TRBJ2-5,CASKWVADQETQYF,TGTGCCAGCAAGTGGGTAGCGGATCAAGAGACCCAGTACTTC
18,TRBD1,TRBV5-1,-,TRBJ2-5,CASYLVPGQDAYQETQYF,TGCGCCAGCTACTTGGTTCCAGGACAGGACGCTTACCAAGAGACCCAGTACTTC
13,-,TRBV2,few,TRBJ2-3,CASIAGGTDTQYF,TGTGCCAGCATCGCAGGGGGCACAGATACGCAGTATTTT
14,TRBD1,TRBV2,few,TRBJ2-3,CASSERGPADTQYF,TGTGCCAGCAGTGAAAGGGGGCCAGCAGATACGCAGTATTTT
11,-,TRBV20-1,-,TRBJ2-5,CSALGGETQYF,TGCAGTGCGCTGGGGGGAGAGACCCAGTACTTC
11,-,TRBV30,few,TRBJ1-2,CAWSTGLGYTF,TGTGCCTGGAGTACAGGGCTTGGCTACACCTTC
14,-,TRBV18,few,TRBJ1-2,CASSQTATNYGYTF,TGTGCCAGCTCACAGACTGCAACTAACTATGGCTACACCTTC
13,-,TRBV5-6,few,TRBJ1-1,CASNLRGVAEAFF,TGTGCCAGCAACCTACGCGGGGTGGCAGAAGCTTTCTTT
13,TRBD1,TRBV19,few,TRBJ1-1,CASSSQGSTEAFF,TGTGCCAGTAGTTCACAGGGGAGCACTGAAGCTTTCTTT
16,-,TRBV11-2,-,TRBJ1-4,CASSLGHPGRGEKLFF,TGTGCCAGCAGCTTAGGACACCCCGGACGGGGAGAAAAACTGTTTTTT
13,TRBD1,TRBV27,few,TRBJ2-5,CASSPQGAETQYF,TGTGCCAGCAGCCCCCAGGGGGCAGAGACCCAGTACTTC
12,-,TRBV27,few,TRBJ2-3,CASSFSTDTQYF,TGTGCCAGCAGTTTCAGCACAGATACGCAGTATTTT
12,-,TRBV5-4,once,TRBJ2-1,CASSLGGPEQFF,TGTGCCAGCAGCTTGGGTGGCCCTGAGCAGTTCTTC
17,-,TRBV4-2,-,TRBJ2-7,CASSQADRRDITYEQYF,TGTGCCAGCAGCCAGGCCGACAGGAGGGATATCACCTACGAGCAGTACTTC
13,-,TRBV19,-,TRBJ1-1,CATLSLTRGEAFF,TGTGCCACCCTTTCCCTCACCAGGGGCGAAGCTTTCTTT
15,-,TRBV10-2,once,TRBJ1-2,CASTLRAGAAYGYTF,TGCGCCAGCACCTTGAGGGCAGGAGCCGCCTATGGCTACACCTTC
14,-,TRBV27,few,TRBJ1-2,CASSLSYRIYGYTF,TGTGCCAGCAGTTTATCTTACAGGATCTATGGCTACACCTTC
12,-,TRBV6-1,-,TRBJ1-2,CASMGGGYGYTF,TGTGCCAGCATGGGGGGTGGCTATGGCTACACCTTC
14,-,TRBV2,-,TRBJ1-5,CASSGINFDQPQHF,TGTGCCAGCAGTGGTATCAATTTCGATCAGCCCCAGCATTTT
13,-,TRBV6-1,-,TRBJ2-7,CASGDRASYEQYF,TGTGCCAGCGGGGACCGAGCCTCCTACGAGCAGTACTTC
16,-,TRBV2,few,TRBJ2-7,CASSEVRGSGSYEQYF,TGTGCCAGCAGTGAGGTGAGGGGGAGTGGCTCCTACGAGCAGTACTTC
16,TRBD1,TRBV7-7,few,TRBJ2-2,CASSLLGTGNTGELFF,TGTGCTAGCAGCTTACTAGGGACAGGGAACACCGGGGAGCTGTTTTTT
15,TRBD1,TRBV11-2,-,TRBJ1-2,CASSSKTGGDYGYTF,TGTGCCAGCAGCTCCAAGACAGGGGGCGACTATGGCTACACCTTC
15,TRBD1,TRBV5-6,-,TRBJ1-4,CASSGRGLGNEKLFF,TGTGCCAGCAGCGGCAGGGGGCTGGGGAATGAAAAACTGTTTTTT
14,-,TRBV19,once,TRBJ2-1,CASRRQSSYNEQFF,TGTGCCAGTAGGAGACAGAGCTCCTACAATGAGCAGTTCTTC
15,TRBD1,TRBV15,-,TRBJ2-1,CATSRDRGQGNEQFF,TGTGCCACCAGCAGAGATCGTGGACAGGGGAATGAGCAGTTCTTC
13,-,TRBV13,-,TRBJ1-1,CASSPAGPTEAFF,TGTGCCAGCAGCCCCGCGGGACCCACTGAAGCTTTCTTT
16,-,TRBV5-1,few,TRBJ2-7,CASSLWGGTISYEQYF,TGCGCCAGCAGCCTCTGGGGCGGGACAATCTCCTACGAGCAGTACTTC
14,TRBD1,TRBV18,once,TRBJ2-7,CASSLGGQGYEQYF,TGTGCCAGCTCACTCGGAGGACAGGGCTACGAGCAGTACTTC
16,TRBD1,TRBV19,-,TRBJ1-2,CASSTPPQGTNYGYTF,TGTGCCAGTAGTACGCCCCCACAGGGGACTAACTATGGCTACACCTTC
15,-,TRBV9,-,TRBJ2-1,CASSVGAPTYNEQFF,TGTGCCAGCAGCGTAGGGGCTCCTACCTACAATGAGCAGTTCTTC
15,-,TRBV4-1,-,TRBJ1-2,CASSQEGGLGMGYTF,TGCGCCAGCAGCCAAGAAGGGGGGTTAGGGATGGGCTACACCTTC
15,-,TRBV23-1,once,TRBJ2-2,CASSRLGVRAGELFF,TGCGCCAGCAGTCGGCTTGGGGTTAGGGCCGGGGAGCTGTTTTTT
14,-,TRBV5-1,-,TRBJ1-1,CASSLETGNTEAFF,TGCGCCAGCAGCTTGGAGACAGGTAACACTGAAGCTTTCTTT
12,-,TRBV27,-,TRBJ2-7,CASSYMGHEQYF,TGTGCCAGCAGTTACATGGGCCACGAGCAGTACTTC
16,TRBD2,TRBV5-4,-,TRBJ2-1,CASSLGRGGRNNEQFF,TGTGCCAGCAGCTTGGGACGGGGGGGCCGAAACAATGAGCAGTTCTTC
11,-,TRBV9,few,TRBJ2-3,CASSLTDTQYF,TGTGCCAGCAGTTTGACAGATACGCAGTATTTT
14,TRBD1,TRBV19,-,TRBJ1-2,CASSSDREDYGYTF,TGTGCCAGTAGTTCCGACAGGGAAGACTATGGCTACACCTTC
13,-,TRBV14,-,TRBJ2-7,CASSQDRTGKQYF,TGTGCCAGCAGCCAAGACCGGACTGGGAAGCAGTACTTC
16,TRBD2,TRBV29-1,-,TRBJ2-6,CSVAPRGTSGANVLTF,TGCAGCGTTGCCCCGCGGGGGACCTCTGGGGCCAACGTCCTGACTTTC
13,-,TRBV10-1,-,TRBJ2-2,CASRALNTGELFF,TGCGCCAGCAGGGCCTTGAACACCGGGGAGCTGTTTTTT
17,TRBD1,TRBV5-4,-,TRBJ1-6,CASSLEGTGRGTSPLHF,TGTGCCAGCAGCCTGGAGGGGACAGGGCGCGGGACTTCACCCCTCCACTTT
16,-,TRBV11-2,many,TRBJ1-2,CASSLTQSRDDYGYTF,TGTGCCAGCAGCTTAACCCAAAGCAGGGATGACTATGGCTACACCTTC
13,-,TRBV27,-,TRBJ2-2,CASMLGRVGELFF,TGTGCCAGCATGTTGGGAAGGGTCGGGGAGCTGTTTTTT
12,-,TRBV27,many,TRBJ1-5,CASSSGNQPQHF,TGTGCCAGCAGTTCCGGAAATCAGCCCCAGCATTTT
12,-,TRBV29-1,once,TRBJ1-1,CSVVRENTEAFF,TGCAGCGTTGTCCGAGAGAACACTGAAGCTTTCTTT
14,-,TRBV5-4,-,TRBJ2-7,CASSLQGPTYEQYF,TGTGCCAGCAGCTTGCAGGGGCCCACCTACGAGCAGTACTTC
15,-,TRBV5-6,-,TRBJ1-5,CASSLAGTWNQPQHF,TGTGCCAGCAGCTTGGCCGGGACCTGGAATCAGCCCCAGCATTTT
15,TRBD1,TRBV4-1,-,TRBJ1-1,CASSQDRGQGTEAFF,TGCGCCAGCAGCCAAGATCGGGGACAGGGCACTGAAGCTTTCTTT
12,-,TRBV5-4,-,TRBJ2-5,CASSPMGETQYF,TGTGCCAGCAGCCCCATGGGAGAGACCCAGTACTTC
17,TRBD2,TRBV19,-,TRBJ2-2,CASSSWTSGANTGELFF,TGTGCCAGTAGTTCCTGGACTAGCGGGGCGAACACCGGGGAGCTGTTTTTT
15,-,TRBV5-6,once,TRBJ2-3,CASSSPGVAADTQYF,TGTGCCAGCAGCTCTCCGGGGGTGGCGGCAGATACGCAGTATTTT
19,-,TRBV6-1,-,TRBJ1-2,CASSEGWTPQREANYGYTF,TGTGCCAGCAGTGAAGGCTGGACACCTCAAAGGGAAGCTAACTATGGCTACACCTTC
14,-,TRBV5-6,once,TRBJ2-7,CASSLEGVFTEQYF,TGTGCCAGCAGCTTGGAAGGGGTTTTTACCGAGCAGTACTTC
16,-,TRBV18,few,TRBJ1-4,CASSPPSPMPNEKLFF,TGTGCCAGCTCACCACCGTCTCCGATGCCCAATGAAAAACTGTTTTTT
13,-,TRBV6-5,once,TRBJ1-5,CASRRGADQPQHF,TGTGCCAGCAGGCGGGGAGCGGATCAGCCCCAGCATTTT